A single T cell receptor (beta chain) is shown here with its context. The sample holds one count of this clone. Its target antigen remains unknown. Within one base of it there is no much larger clone, and no base qualities were kept. Using the deep immunoSEQ assay, multiplex PCR amplified TCR CDR3 regions from genomic DNA. For each cell subset, the extracted genomic DNA was distributed evenly across all wells of several immunoSEQ 96-well plates, and each plate served as one replicate. For sorted subsets, each replicate PCR was loaded with roughly 200 ng genomic DNA, equivalent to approximately 33,000 T cell genomes. The purified libraries were quantified using a Qubit 3.0 fluorometer, sized with a Bioanalyzer 2100, and then quantified again using the KAPA Library Quantification kit. Each immunoSEQ 96-well plate was sequenced on its own single-read 150-cycle Illumina NextSeq 550 flow cell. The paper's processing steps were these. Because the immunoSEQ output included only junctional sequences and no quality scores, the filtering could not be the same as the filtering used for full-length reads. Sequences were annotated with PyIR, a Python wrapper for IgBLAST v1.9, and V/J genes and CDR3 were assigned using IMGT germline references. Reads with weak V/J assignments (E-value above 1e-6), missing CDR3, stop codons, out-of-frame junctions, or ambiguous translated residues were removed. V3J clonotypes were defined as sequences sharing an identical inferred V gene, J gene, and CDR3 amino acid sequence. Percentage overlap between repertoires was computed as shared unique clonotypes divided by the size of the smaller repertoire. Richness of each repertoire was evaluated using RTK rarefaction, the Chao1 estimator, and Recon v2.1 estimates of unobserved clonotypes. Generation probabilities were computed with OLGA for all TCRbeta clonotypes obtained by the gDNA method from several donors. TCRdb took over this immuneACCESS table, retaining in-frame rearrangements with V and J assigned. Such tables are incomplete; in checked studies, under half of the missing clones stem from an unresolved V gene, and the remainder is unexplained. V, J and clone size are those of that table, while D and trimming were read from the DNA. This sample holds about 980,000 clones; roughly 72% were observed only once. Approximately 1.5% of the sample lies in the top ten.

Healthy HIV-negative adults with no recently reported acute infections or vaccinations were included as donors. All donors were Caucasian adults living in Nashville, Tennessee, USA. CD4+ T cells were enriched through magnetic negative selection, after which naive cells were positively selected on CD45RA and the remaining negative fraction served as the memory subset. Blood was collected by leukapheresis, and PBMCs were isolated by Ficoll-Histopaque density gradient centrifugation and then cryopreserved in liquid nitrogen vapor phase. Analytical flow cytometry was used to check the purity and quantity of each magnetically sorted T cell population. Genomic DNA was isolated from each sorted fraction and quantified by UV absorbance on a Nanodrop 2000c. This sample was included in a study of shared clonotypes between healthy human individuals (TCRdb year 2020). Background on the whole study: Three men and a couple of women, aged 18 to 49 years, made up the cohort. Each donor's leukapheresis produced roughly between roughly 0.85 and 9.5 billion PBMCs. To estimate repertoire size and how much clonotype sharing occurs between individuals, the study deeply sequenced the blood TCR repertoires of a handful of healthy adults. Different laboratories and diverse techniques were used to prepare libraries and sequence TCR repertoires, to increase sequencing depth and limit assay-specific biases. For each donor, CD4 naive and CD4 memory were each run on three plates, CD8 naive on two plates, and CD8 memory on one plate.

The paper's findings and limits, for the study overall: Larger estimated clonotype richness was generally found for naive subsets than for memory subsets. Based on pairwise subsampling, the degree of clonotype sharing among donors was expected to be affected by sequencing depth. Only blood was sampled, and tissue TCR repertoires likely differ from those in blood. Rarefaction of sorted-subset datasets indicated incomplete sequencing despite the large sequencing depth. The genetic and exposure-history diversity represented was limited by the small number of donors. Across four donors, around 5% of naive CD4, more than 3% of naive CD8, 2.3% of memory CD4, and 0.4% of memory CD8 clonotypes were shared. Compared with non-shared clonotypes, clonotypes shared by all four sorted-subset donors had higher generation probabilities.

The source is a man younger than 30 in good health. The sample consisted of memory CD4+ T cells sorted from blood. Taken with the paper, the label for cell subset or site translates to: CD45RA-negative fraction.

The CDR3 corresponds to CASSLSIYEQFF. The nucleotide sequence reads TGTGCCAGCAGCTTATCCATCTATGAGCAGTTCTTC. The chain couples TRBV7-9 to TRBJ2-1, with no confidently assigned D gene. Taken from the germline V gene (reference sequence), the CDR1 and CDR2 loops are SEHNR and FQNEAQ. The junction carries 7 bases between V and J, which are trimmed by 2 bases and 8 bases respectively. The CDR3, from cysteine to phenylalanine, totals 12 residues. Left in the record is the CDR3 DNA by itself, 36 bases read in frame from the first base.